Shown below are 5 T cell receptor beta chains from a single sample sequenced in a study of Ad26.COV2.S vaccination and SARS-CoV-2 variants. Treatment given: 15 to 20 received Ad26.COV2.S at low or high dose, single or two shots; roughly 5 received placebo; per-sample allocation not given. All samples were drawn on day 63, counting from the first vaccine or placebo injection. The method was immunoSEQ multiplex PCR; TCRdb's version includes in-frame clones alone and lacks a portion of them. The sample includes some 390,000 clones, more than 85% of them seen just once. The specimen was peripheral blood, collected in a trial of Ad26.COV2.S vaccine versus placebo. The source is a person between 18 and 65 years old who received the Ad26.COV2.S COVID-19 vaccine or a placebo.

This clone was seen a single time. This sequence joins TRBV18 and TRBJ1-1; D is possibly TRBD1 (5 bases). CDR1 is KGHSH and CDR2 is LQKENI in the germline V gene. V was pared by 4 bases and J by 1 base, with 10 bases between. The CDR3 has 14 amino acids. Here the CDR3 reads CASSQGPKNTEAFF. The CDR3, as DNA: TGTGCCAGCTCACAGGGACCGAAGAACACTGAAGCTTTCTTT.

In regard to this clone: Mismatch with germline at one junction end may stem from a read error. The genes are TRBV7-7 and TRBJ2-5; no firm D call. The CDR3 spans 16 residues. CDR1 and CDR2 (germline): SSHAT, FNYEAQ (reference sequence). This CDR3 is CASSSGASGYQETQYF. The CDR3 region has the DNA TGTGCTAGCAGCTCTGGCGCGAGTGGGTACCAAGAGACCCAGTACTTC.

The chain couples TRBV19 to TRBJ1-1; D is perhaps TRBD1 (6 bases). This CDR3 spans 17 amino acids. Per germline, CDR1 LNHDA and CDR2 SQIVND (reference sequence). The V end was cut by 2 bases, the J end by 2 bases, with 18 bases between. CDR3 region: CASSIRGGGRPNTEAFF. In DNA form, the CDR3 reads TGTGCCAGTAGTATAAGGGGCGGGGGCCGCCCAAACACTGAAGCTTTCTTT.

This rearrangement joins TRBV6-5 to TRBJ2-2, with TRBD1 matching 7 bases. The CDR3 is 15 amino acids. The V and J ends lost 2 bases and 5 bases, in that order; junction bases with no gene match: 5. Germline V gene sequence: CDR1 MNHEY, CDR2 SVGAGI. Here the CDR3 DNA reads TGTGCCAGCAGTTACCAGGGACAGCCGACCGGGGAGCTGTTTTTT. Its translation: CASSYQGQPTGELFF.

This clone was picked up one time. The V and J genes are TRBV11-2 and TRBJ2-5; 8 bases line up with TRBD1. The length of the CDR3 is 15 residues. The J segment lost 4 bases and the V segment lost 2 bases, leaving 6 bases of the junction unmatched. Germline lookup yields CDR1 SGHAT and CDR2 FQNNGV. CDR3 sequence (DNA): TGTGCCAGCAGCTTACTTACAGGGGGACCAGAGACCCAGTACTTC. Its protein product is CASSLLTGGPETQYF.